These 11 T cell receptor beta chains share one sample of origin, sequenced in a study of early T cells in non-severe SARS-CoV-2 infection. TCRdb re-derived calls from the 5' RACE reads in MiXCR, one entry per CDR3 protein. The sample includes over 85,000 distinct CDR3 sequences, roughly 13% of them seen just once. Sequenced sample: whole blood. These receptor sequences come from an adult who was a healthcare worker with PCR-confirmed SARS-CoV-2 infection or an uninfected control (not recorded which).

This clonotype was picked up many times. V is TRBV29-1 and J is TRBJ2-3, with 8 bases aligning to TRBD2. Germline trimming cut 3 bases from V and 2 bases from J; bases unmatched to any gene: 7. Germline loops: CDR1 SQVTM, CDR2 ANQGSEA. The CDR3 is 15 residues long. CDR3 nucleotides: TGCAGCGTTGACCCAGCGGGGGTGACCACAGATACGCAGTATTTT. Encoded protein: CSVDPAGVTTDTQYF.

This clonotype was seen a few times. The chain combines TRBV20-1 with TRBJ2-3; D is possibly TRBD1 (6 bases). Germline CDR1 and CDR2: DFQATT and SNEGSKA (reference sequence). This CDR3 comprises 14 residues. V lost 2 bases, J lost 8 bases, and 17 bases lay in between. In DNA, the CDR3 is TGCAGTGCTAGAACCGGGCCATGGGGGCCTACGCAGTATTTT. Protein sequence: CSARTGPWGPTQYF.

This clonotype was detected once. This chain links TRBV5-1 with TRBJ2-7, with 7 bases lining up with TRBD2. V was pared by 4 bases and J by 6 bases, with 4 bases of the junction left unmatched. The CDR3 has 12 residues. Germline lookup yields CDR1 SGHRS and CDR2 YFSETQ. CDR3 amino acids: CASSPAGVEQYF. Written as DNA, the CDR3 is TGCGCCAGCAGCCCCGCGGGGGTCGAGCAGTACTTC.

This clonotype was found many times. The chain combines TRBV6-2 or TRBV6-3 with TRBJ2-1; 12 nucleotides match TRBD2. This CDR3 contains 14 residues. V gave up 8 bases and J gave up 8 bases; unmatched junction bases: 7. Per the germline V gene, CDR1 is MNHEY and CDR2 is SVGEGT. The DNA of the CDR3 is TGTGCCAGCGCTCTAGCGGGAGGGCCTCATGAGCAGTTCTTC. Translation gives CASALAGGPHEQFF.

Ten or more counts support this clonotype. The rearrangement joins TRBV4-1 to TRBJ2-1; 10 bases map to TRBD2. The CDR3 runs 16 residues. The germline V gene has CDR1 MGHRA and CDR2 YSYEKL. V was pared by 1 base and J by 8 bases, with 8 bases of the junction left unmatched. The CDR3 nucleotides read TGCGCCAGCAGCCAAGCTAGCGGGAGAAGGTTCGATGAGCAGTTCTTC. This codes for CASSQASGRRFDEQFF.

This clonotype turned up a few times. This sequence joins TRBV11-1 and TRBJ2-1; 10 bases line up with TRBD2. The length of the CDR3 is 18 residues. The ends lost 5 bases at V and 7 bases at J; junction bases unmatched: 17. The V gene's germline CDR1 is SGHAT and CDR2 FQDESV (reference sequence). The CDR3 nucleotides read TGTGCCAGCAGCCCTACCCGTTCTAGCGGGAGAAATCTTAATGAGCAGTTCTTC. Its protein product is CASSPTRSSGRNLNEQFF.

This clonotype has just a few counts. The genes are TRBV3-1 and TRBJ2-7, with 11 bases aligning to TRBD2. Germline V gene data show CDR1 as LGHDT and CDR2 as YNNKEL (reference sequence). This CDR3 is built from 17 residues. V lost 4 bases and J lost 6; bases outside the gene matches: 14. The CDR3 is CASSRPLSGTSGLEQYF. The CDR3 region has the DNA TGTGCCAGCAGCCGGCCCCTGTCCGGGACTAGCGGACTCGAGCAGTACTTC.

This clonotype was picked up a small number of times. The rearrangement links TRBV29-1 to TRBJ1-4, with unresolved D. V gave up 3 bases and J gave up 8 bases, with 13 bases separating them. Germline-derived CDR1 and CDR2 are SQVTM and ANQGSEA. This CDR3 has 13 residues. The CDR3 DNA sequence: TGCAGCGTTGAGAGCGACGGCGTAGAAAAACTGTTTTTT. It specifies CSVESDGVEKLFF. The full variable domain, rest sourced from reference TRBV29-1 and TRBJ1-4, is SAVISQKPSRDICQRGTSLTIQCQVDSQVTMMFWYRQQPGQSLTLIATANQGSEATYESGFVIDKFPISRPNLTFSTLTVSNMSPEDSSIYLCSVESDGVEKLFFGSGTQLSVL.

At least ten counts were recorded for this clonotype. This sequence joins TRBV11-2 and TRBJ1-1; D call uncertain. Germline-derived CDR1 and CDR2 are SGHAT and FQNNGV. The ends were cut back, 2 bases at V and 1 base at J, with 8 bases in the middle. The CDR3 spans 14 residues. The DNA of the CDR3 is TGTGCCAGCAGCTTACTGGGAGGGAACACTGAAGCTTTCTTT. It is translated as CASSLLGGNTEAFF.

At least ten counts were recorded for this clonotype. The V and J genes are TRBV11-2 and TRBJ2-3; 9 bases match TRBD2. Germline CDR1 and CDR2: SGHAT and FQNNGV. The CDR3 runs 16 residues. V lost 2 bases to trimming and J lost 4 bases; unmatched junction nucleotides: 7. The CDR3 DNA reads TGTGCCAGCAGCTTAAGGCGGCGGGAGGGATCAGATACGCAGTATTTT. It translates to CASSLRRREGSDTQYF.

This clonotype was found many times. The chain joins TRBV12-3 or TRBV12-4 to TRBJ2-5; TRBD2 matches at 8 bases. V gave up 3 bases and J gave up 5 bases; unmatched junction bases: 5. CDR3 length: 14 amino acids. This CDR3 reads CASSLSGGRETQYF. The CDR3 bases are TGTGCCAGCAGTTTGTCGGGGGGGAGGGAGACCCAGTACTTC.